The rows below give T cell receptor beta chains drawn from one sample of a study of CD8 T cells in Susac syndrome. TCRdb independently ran MiXCR on the immunoSEQ multiplex PCR reads; one entry per CDR3 protein. The sample lists 210,000 or so distinct CDR3 sequences, around 93% seen once, with over 0.15% in the top ten. Sequencing was done on a sample of CD4+ T cells from PBMCs. The source of these receptors is a human donor with Susac syndrome. The CDR3 runs from the conserved cysteine through the conserved F or W. Fields, in order: CDR3 length, V gene, clone size, J gene, D gene, CDR3 protein, CDR3 DNA. D genes are given only for firm matches. Clone sizes are given selectively: once, few, many, or a class where the clone is expanded.

14	TRBV19	once	TRBJ1-2	-	CASSIKALLYGYTF	TGTGCCAGTAGTATTAAGGCACTCCTTTATGGCTACACCTTC
17	TRBV30	-	TRBJ2-1	TRBD2	CAWRTGTSGTVSNEQFF	TGTGCCTGGAGGACCGGGACTAGCGGAACTGTAAGCAATGAGCAGTTCTTC
15	TRBV6-5	-	TRBJ1-6	-	CASRTLTGRNSPLHF	TGTGCCAGCAGGACCCTCACAGGGAGAAATTCACCCCTCCACTTT
15	TRBV5-1	-	TRBJ2-1	TRBD1	CASSSGTGSYNEQFF	TGCGCCAGCAGCTCCGGGACAGGGTCATACAATGAGCAGTTCTTC
16	TRBV11-3	-	TRBJ2-3	TRBD2	CASSLLSGGGTDTQYF	TGTGCCAGCAGCTTACTCAGCGGGGGCGGCACAGATACGCAGTATTTT
15	TRBV20-1	-	TRBJ2-5	-	CSARDNRVGQETQYF	TGCAGTGCTAGAGATAACAGGGTGGGACAAGAGACCCAGTACTTC
14	TRBV10-1	-	TRBJ1-6	-	CASSESRRNSPLHF	TGCGCCAGCAGTGAGTCCAGGAGGAATTCACCCCTCCACTTT
18	TRBV30	-	TRBJ1-3	-	CAWSVLSSFPRAGNTIYF	TGTGCCTGGAGTGTACTTTCGAGCTTCCCCCGGGCTGGAAACACCATATATTTT
11	TRBV6-5	-	TRBJ2-7	-	CASRNSYEQYF	TGTGCCAGCAGGAATTCCTACGAGCAGTACTTC
15	TRBV11-2	-	TRBJ2-7	-	CASSPTAGTSYEQYF	TGTGCCAGCAGCCCAACTGCGGGCACCTCCTACGAGCAGTACTTC
13	TRBV15	-	TRBJ1-2	-	CATSRGGSYGYTF	TGTGCCACCAGCAGGGGAGGAAGCTATGGCTACACCTTC
14	TRBV5-4	-	TRBJ2-7	-	CASSLDQAGYEQYF	TGTGCCAGCAGCTTGGATCAGGCAGGCTACGAGCAGTACTTC
14	TRBV4-2	-	TRBJ1-2	-	CASSQEGRGDGYTF	TGTGCCAGCAGCCAAGAGGGAAGAGGAGATGGCTACACCTTC
16	TRBV7-8	-	TRBJ1-1	TRBD1	CASSLTTGWGDTEAFF	TGTGCCAGCAGCTTAACGACAGGGTGGGGGGACACTGAAGCTTTCTTT
14	TRBV7-9	-	TRBJ1-4	-	CASSLTGLAEKLFF	TGTGCCAGCAGCCTAACGGGTTTAGCAGAAAAACTGTTTTTT
13	TRBV24-1	-	TRBJ2-4	TRBD2	CATSAPGGNIQYF	TGTGCCACCAGTGCCCCGGGGGGAAACATTCAGTACTTC
13	TRBV2	-	TRBJ2-7	-	CASRRGATYEQYF	TGTGCCAGCAGGAGGGGAGCCACCTACGAGCAGTACTTC
15	TRBV9	-	TRBJ1-2	-	CASSVGRTDTYGYTF	TGTGCCAGCAGCGTAGGGCGAACAGACACCTATGGCTACACCTTC
15	TRBV3-1	once	TRBJ1-6	-	CASSQQDVYNSPLHF	TGTGCCAGCAGCCAACAGGACGTCTACAATTCACCCCTCCACTTT
14	TRBV5-1	-	TRBJ2-5	-	CASSLGASQETQYF	TGCGCCAGCAGCTTGGGGGCCTCACAAGAGACCCAGTACTTC
15	TRBV2	-	TRBJ2-1	-	CASSVGPTGPDEQFF	TGTGCCAGCAGTGTCGGGCCCACCGGGCCGGATGAGCAGTTCTTC
14	TRBV7-2	-	TRBJ1-1	TRBD1	CASSLYDRGTEAFF	TGTGCCAGCAGCTTATACGACAGGGGGACTGAAGCTTTCTTT
15	TRBV9	once	TRBJ2-7	-	CASSPPLGWSTEQYF	TGTGCCAGCAGCCCCCCCTTGGGGTGGTCGACCGAGCAGTACTTC
14	TRBV20-1	-	TRBJ2-7	TRBD1	CSAKPGQGLYEQYF	TGCAGTGCTAAACCGGGACAGGGCCTCTACGAGCAGTACTTC
14	TRBV20-1	once	TRBJ1-4	-	CSAQAPGPNEKLFF	TGCAGTGCTCAGGCGCCGGGGCCTAACGAAAAACTGTTTTTT
13	TRBV7-2	-	TRBJ2-1	TRBD2	CASSLGAGRKKFF	TGTGCCAGCAGCTTAGGAGCGGGGCGAAAAAAGTTCTTC
13	TRBV20-1	-	TRBJ2-5	-	CSARDQSGATQYF	TGCAGTGCTAGAGATCAAAGCGGAGCGACCCAGTACTTC
13	TRBV12-3/TRBV12-4	-	TRBJ2-7	TRBD1	CASMGQMGYEQYF	TGTGCCAGCATGGGACAGATGGGCTACGAGCAGTACTTC
13	TRBV29-1	-	TRBJ1-4	-	CSVGRGSGEKLFF	TGCAGCGTCGGGAGGGGTAGCGGAGAAAAACTGTTTTTT
12	TRBV6-2/TRBV6-3	-	TRBJ1-5	-	CASSVRDQPQHF	TGTGCCAGCAGTGTCAGGGATCAGCCCCAGCATTTT
15	TRBV30	-	TRBJ2-4	-	CAWSVLSPVRNIQYF	TGTGCCTGGAGTGTATTATCCCCCGTTCGAAACATTCAGTACTTC
17	TRBV29-1	-	TRBJ2-3	-	CSVDGAGFPTGTDTQYF	TGCAGCGTTGACGGCGCGGGGTTCCCCACCGGCACAGATACGCAGTATTTT
15	TRBV5-1	-	TRBJ1-5	-	CASSLGGYGNQPQHF	TGCGCCAGCAGCTTGGGAGGATATGGCAATCAGCCCCAGCATTTT
16	TRBV20-1	-	TRBJ2-3	TRBD2	CSARHDPGLATDTQYF	TGCAGTGCTAGACATGATCCGGGACTAGCGACAGATACGCAGTATTTT
16	TRBV9	-	TRBJ2-2	-	CASSVDLEDGTGELFF	TGTGCCAGCAGCGTAGATCTAGAGGACGGGACCGGGGAGCTGTTTTTT
12	TRBV3-1	-	TRBJ2-7	-	CASSQSESEQYF	TGTGCCAGCAGCCAATCGGAATCCGAGCAGTACTTC
17	TRBV6-5	-	TRBJ2-3	TRBD2	CASSYSGRGLATDTQYF	TGTGCCAGCAGTTACTCGGGCCGGGGACTAGCTACAGATACGCAGTATTTT
15	TRBV18	-	TRBJ1-2	TRBD1	CASSPAGQDTYGYTF	TGTGCCAGCTCACCGGCGGGACAGGATACCTATGGCTACACCTTC
14	TRBV12-3/TRBV12-4	-	TRBJ1-2	-	CASRWGRANYGYTF	TGTGCCAGCCGGTGGGGGCGCGCTAACTATGGCTACACCTTC
12	TRBV27	-	TRBJ1-1	-	CASSQRSTEAFF	TGTGCCAGCAGCCAGCGGAGCACTGAAGCTTTCTTT
13	TRBV30	-	TRBJ1-2	-	CAWSYTANYGYTF	TGTGCCTGGAGTTACACAGCTAACTATGGCTACACCTTC
14	TRBV6-2/TRBV6-3	-	TRBJ2-7	-	CATTPTEPLREQYF	TGTGCCACTACTCCCACGGAACCTCTACGGGAGCAGTACTTC
14	TRBV6-5	-	TRBJ1-2	TRBD1	CASSQDRGMSGYTF	TGTGCCAGCAGTCAGGACAGGGGAATGAGTGGCTACACCTTC
14	TRBV2	-	TRBJ2-7	-	CASSETGSLGEQYF	TGTGCCAGCAGTGAGACGGGGTCGCTCGGGGAGCAGTACTTC
14	TRBV7-2	-	TRBJ1-2	-	CASAQGLSNYGYTF	TGTGCCAGCGCGCAGGGTTTATCTAACTATGGCTACACCTTC
13	TRBV29-1	-	TRBJ2-7	TRBD1	CSVEGRGSYEQYF	TGCAGCGTTGAGGGCAGGGGGTCCTACGAGCAGTACTTC
14	TRBV4-1	few	TRBJ1-1	-	CASSLRVDNTEAFF	TGCGCCAGCAGCCTCAGGGTAGATAACACTGAAGCTTTCTTT
16	TRBV7-8	-	TRBJ2-2	TRBD2	CASSSRAGSNTGELFF	TGTGCCAGCAGCTCCCGAGCGGGGTCAAACACCGGGGAGCTGTTTTTT